The 30 T cell receptor beta chains reported below all come from one sample, sequenced in a study of T cells in women clearing cervical HPV infection. Profiled with immunoSEQ multiplex PCR; TCRdb holds only in-frame clones, not every one. The sample totals about 16,000 clones. Sequenced material: blood buffy coat. Source of these receptors: a woman aged 18 to 75 with a cervical HPV16 infection that either progressed to CIN3+ or cleared (not recorded which).

As to this clone: The read terminates 3 residues ahead of where the CDR3 ends, so the germline J gene completes it. The J gene is TRBJ2-5, the V gene TRBV11-3; 7 positions match TRBD1. The CDR3 runs 14 residues. The V gene end was trimmed by 3 bases and the J gene end by 4 bases; junction bases not matched to a gene: 5. CDR1 and CDR2 from the germline V gene are SGHNT and YENEEA. The covered CDR3 bases are TGTGCCAGCAGCTTGGATAGACAGGGAGAGACC. Amino acid sequence: CASSLDRQGET. The whole CDR3 sequence is CASSLDRQGETQYF.

As for this clone: Read data end 3 residues before the CDR3 end; the end is taken from the germline J gene. The chain recombines TRBV20-1 with TRBJ2-1; D is possibly TRBD1 or TRBD2 (5 bases each). CDR1 and CDR2 (germline): DFQATT, SNEGSKA (reference sequence). Trimming removed 1 base from V and 2 bases from J, with 9 bases in between. This CDR3 is 14 amino acids long. This CDR3 is CSARGGETYNEQFF. CDR3 bases read: TGCAGTGCTAGAGGAGGGGAGACCTACAATGAG.

Partial CDR3 DNA: TGTGCCAGCAGCCTCACAACGACTACAAGACGGAATCAGCCC. It specifies CASSLTTTTRRNQP. The CDR3 reads in full as CASSLTTTTRRNQPQHF. This chain connects TRBV2 to TRBJ1-5; no clear D gene. The sequenced fragment ends 3 residues before the CDR3 boundary, so the rest is inferred from the germline J gene. Germline V CDR1 and CDR2: SNHLY, FYNNEI. V shed 6 bases and J shed 4 bases, with 22 bases lying between them. This CDR3 comprises 17 residues.

Comment on this clone: With the read ending 3 residues before the CDR3 end, the germline J gene is used to fill in that end. The chain employs TRBV18 and TRBJ2-7; possible D gene TRBD1, 7 bases. Trimming stripped 0 bases from V and 2 bases from J, with 17 bases between. CDR1 and CDR2 (germline): KGHSH, LQKENI. The CDR3 totals 17 residues. The sequenced CDR3 bases are TGTGCCAGCTCACCACCTGCGGGGACAGTACGCCCCTACGAG. Its translation is CASSPPAGTVRPYE. In full, the CDR3 is CASSPPAGTVRPYEQYF. Full variable domain (missing parts from reference TRBV18 and TRBJ2-7): NAGVMQNPRHLVRRRGQEARLRCSPMKGHSHVYWYRQLPEEGLKFMVYLQKENIIDESGMPKERFSAEFPKEGPSILRIQQVVRGDSAAYFCASSPPAGTVRPYEQYFGPGTRLTVT.

As for this clone: The read is 3 residues too short to cover the CDR3 end, so that end is filled in from the germline J gene. V is TRBV11-2 and J is TRBJ1-2; 11 bases align to TRBD1. This CDR3 is built from 15 residues. Germline V gene sequence: CDR1 SGHAT, CDR2 FQNNGV. Trimming took 5 bases from V and 4 from J; bases not matched to a gene: 6. The CDR3 DNA, read in part, is TGTGCCAGCAGCCAGGGACAGGGGGAGATCTATGGC. It translates to CASSQGQGEIYG. The whole CDR3 is CASSQGQGEIYGYTF.

This clone is called medium-sized based on its frequency. The CDR3 extends 3 residues past the end of the read, so its final part is completed from the germline J gene. The chain carries TRBV20-1 and TRBJ2-1; D might be TRBD2 (6 bases). The V end lost 7 bases, the J end lost 7 bases, and 14 bases lay between the germline ends. Germline assignment: CDR1 DFQATT and CDR2 SNEGSKA (reference sequence). The CDR3 spans 12 residues. The CDR3 reads CSVWGEANEQFF. The CDR3 DNA, read in part, is TGCAGTGTCTGGGGGGAGGCGAATGAG.

Regarding this clone: The sequenced fragment ends 3 residues before the CDR3 boundary, so the rest is inferred from the germline J gene. The chain is built from TRBV6-2 or TRBV6-3 and TRBJ2-4; D is possibly TRBD2 (5 bases). Deletions cut 9 bases from V and 7 bases from J, with 13 bases between. Germline CDR1 reads MNHEY; CDR2 reads SVGEGT. CDR3 length: 12 amino acids. The covered CDR3 bases are TGTGCCAGTTCGCGAGCGGAGAACATT. Translation gives CASSRAENI. The entire CDR3 reads CASSRAENIQYF.

The sequenced CDR3 bases are TGTGCCAGCAGCTTACAAGCGGGAGGGCCAGAAGAGACC. This encodes CASSLQAGGPEET. The full CDR3 reads CASSLQAGGPEETQYF. J is TRBJ2-5 and V is TRBV5-4; TRBD2 aligns across 10 bases. The read is 3 residues too short to cover the CDR3 end, so that end is filled in from the germline J gene. CDR1 is SGHNT and CDR2 is YYREEE in the germline V gene (reference sequence). This CDR3 is built from 16 residues. The junction had 7 bases not matched to a gene; V was cut back by 2 bases and J by 3 bases.

In the case of this clone: The CDR3 extends 3 residues past the end of the read, so its final part is completed from the germline J gene. This chain links TRBV11-3 with TRBJ2-3; D is unclear. Germline CDR1 SGHNT, CDR2 YENEEA. The germline V and J ends were trimmed by 5 bases and 1 base, with 10 bases remaining between them. This CDR3 is built from 14 residues. Partial CDR3 DNA: TGTGCCAGCAGCCCGTCCTCTGGCACAGATACG. It codes for CASSPSSGTDT. The entire CDR3 is CASSPSSGTDTQYF.

Turning to this clone: The missing CDR3 end, 3 residues past where the read stops, is filled in from the germline J gene. The J gene is TRBJ2-4, the V gene TRBV6-2 or TRBV6-3; a weak D match, TRBD1 (6 bases). Per germline, CDR1 MNHEY and CDR2 SVGEGT. The CDR3 is 14 residues long. The DNA read from the CDR3 is TGTGCCAGCAGTCAAGGTGGGACACACTATGGT. Translated: CASSQGGTHYG. The whole CDR3 protein reads CASSQGGTHYGQYF.

This clone is identified as medium-sized from frequency. The read ends 3 residues early relative to the CDR3; the germline J gene fills the gap. This same CDR3 is encoded by further DNA sequences in the sample. This chain uses TRBV29-1 with TRBJ1-3; no definite D call. Germline CDR1 and CDR2: SQVTM and ANQGSEA. Trimming removed 6 bases from V and 4 bases from J, with 7 bases in between. There are 11 residues in the CDR3. This CDR3 is CSVVQGNTIYF. The part of the CDR3 DNA that was read is TGCAGCGTCGTCCAGGGAAACACC.

Notes on this clone: The read halts 3 residues ahead of the CDR3 end, with the missing end drawn from the germline J gene. The chain combines TRBV20-1 with TRBJ2-2; TRBD1 matches at 9 bases. Germline CDR1 and CDR2: DFQATT and SNEGSKA (reference sequence). The CDR3 is made up of 13 amino acids. The CDR3 region is CSARLPGQGQLFF. CDR3 bases read: TGCAGTGCTAGGTTACCGGGACAGGGACAG.

Concerning this clone: The CDR3 is cut off 3 residues early in the read; its end comes from the germline J gene. The V and J genes are TRBV19 and TRBJ2-3, with D maybe TRBD1 (5 bases). The CDR3 sequence is 12 residues long. CDR1 LNHDA and CDR2 SQIVND come from the germline V gene (reference sequence). The sequenced CDR3 bases are TGTGCCAGTAGGACCCAGGGCCAGCCG. Its protein is CASRTQGQP. The entire CDR3 reads CASRTQGQPQYF. Full variable domain (missing parts from reference TRBV19 and TRBJ2-3): DGGITQSPKYLFRKEGQNVTLSCEQNLNHDAMYWYRQDPGQGLRLIYYSQIVNDFQKGDIAEGYSVSREKKESFPLTVTSAQKNPTAFYLCASRTQGQPQYFGPGTRLTVL.

Remarks on this clone: Sequencing ends 3 residues short of the CDR3 end; the germline J gene provides the rest. Other nucleotide sequences in the sample specify the same CDR3. V gene TRBV18 combines with J gene TRBJ1-3; weak D call: TRBD1 (5 bases). V was shortened by 5 bases and J by 0 bases, with 14 bases between the two germline ends. The CDR3 runs to 16 residues. Germline lookup yields CDR1 KGHSH and CDR2 LQKENI. CDR3 in amino acids: CASSRLTVDSGNTIYF. The CDR3 DNA, read in part, is TGTGCCAGCTCAAGATTGACAGTCGACTCTGGAAACACC.

As for this clone: Sequencing ends 3 residues short of the CDR3 end; the germline J gene provides the rest. The chain employs TRBV7-9 and TRBJ1-1; D gene ambiguous. CDR3 length: 12 residues. V gave up 4 bases and J gave up 5 bases, with 8 bases separating them. Germline CDR1 SEHNR, CDR2 FQNEAQ (reference sequence). The DNA read from the CDR3 is TGTGCCAGCAGCTCGACTAAAACTGAA. Encoded protein: CASSSTKTE. The CDR3, in full, reads CASSSTKTEAFF.

As regards this clone: From the germline J gene comes the end of the CDR3, since the read stops 3 residues before it. The V gene is TRBV19, the J gene TRBJ2-3; a possible D gene is TRBD1 (5 bases). The germline V gene has CDR1 LNHDA and CDR2 SQIVND (reference sequence). The CDR3 has 16 residues. Incomplete CDR3 DNA: TGTGCCAGTAGTATAGCGACAGCTCCCGGCAATCAGCCG. Translated, it gives CASSIATAPGNQP. The whole CDR3 protein is CASSIATAPGNQPQYF.

A word on this clone: The CDR3 end falls 3 residues outside the read, so it is completed with the germline J gene. The rearrangement uses TRBV6-2 or TRBV6-3 and TRBJ2-1; D is undetermined. Germline V CDR1 and CDR2: MNHEY, SVGEGT. V lost 0 bases, J lost 7 bases, and 7 bases lay in between. This CDR3 spans 13 amino acids. The DNA read from the CDR3 is TGTGCCAGCAGTTACTCGATCGGGAATGAG. Translating gives CASSYSIGNE. The full CDR3 protein reads CASSYSIGNEQFF.

Of note for this clone: The CDR3 is cut off 3 residues early in the read; its end comes from the germline J gene. The chain has TRBV28 and TRBJ2-7; TRBD2 matches at 14 bases. Losses at the gene ends were 4 bases for V and 3 bases for J; bases not matched to a gene: 20. The CDR3 has 21 residues. Per the germline V gene, CDR1 is MDHEN and CDR2 is SYDVKM. CDR3 in amino acids: CASSSYRGLAGVTSPDYEQYF. CDR3 DNA, as far as it was read: TGTGCCAGCAGTTCCTATCGGGGACTAGCGGGAGTCACCTCCCCCGACTACGAG.

Details on this clone: The read is 3 residues too short to cover the CDR3 end, so that end is filled in from the germline J gene. The chain employs TRBV5-5 and TRBJ2-2; perhaps D is TRBD1 or TRBD2 (5 bases each). The CDR3 totals 14 residues. Germline V gene sequence: CDR1 SGHKS, CDR2 YYEKEE (reference sequence). CDR3 region: CASSRGDGNSPLFF. The covered CDR3 bases are TGTGCCAGCAGCCGAGGGGATGGGAATTCACCG.

Turning to this clone: The observed sequence ends 3 residues before the CDR3 terminus, with the missing tail filled in from the germline J gene. Other DNA sequences of this sample code for an identical CDR3. The rearrangement uses TRBV5-6 and TRBJ2-7; tentative D call: TRBD1 (6 bases). CDR3 length: 13 residues. Germline-derived CDR1 and CDR2 are SGHDT and YYEEEE. V gave up 0 bases and J gave up 4 bases, with 8 bases separating them. The DNA read from the CDR3 is TGTGCCAGCAGCTTGGCGCAGGGGTACGAG. Its translation: CASSLAQGYE. The full CDR3 reads CASSLAQGYEQYF.

This clone is labeled medium-sized based on frequency. The read gets to within 3 residues of the CDR3 end, and the germline J gene fills in the rest. The J gene is TRBJ2-1, the V gene TRBV12-5, with D possibly matching TRBD1 (5 bases). The V end lost 4 bases, the J end lost 6 bases, and 10 bases lay between the germline ends. Germline values: CDR1 LGHNT, CDR2 FRNRAP. The CDR3 totals 13 residues. CDR3 DNA (partial): TGTGCTAGTGGTTCCGACAGCCTCAATGAG. Translation: CASGSDSLNE. Given in full, the CDR3 is CASGSDSLNEQFF.

A word on this clone: Coverage ceases 3 residues before the CDR3 finishes, and the germline J gene fills in the end. The gene calls are TRBV4-1 and TRBJ1-2; D may be TRBD1 (5 bases). This CDR3 spans 14 amino acids. Per germline, CDR1 MGHRA and CDR2 YSYEKL. Partial CDR3 DNA: TGCGCCAGCAGCCAGCTTCAGGGAAATAAGGGC. It translates to CASSQLQGNKG. The whole CDR3 protein is CASSQLQGNKGYTF.

Concerning this clone: The CDR3 goes on 3 residues after the read ends, and that part is filled in from the germline J gene. The rearrangement uses TRBV13 and TRBJ2-7; TRBD1 is a possible D gene (7 bases). The V and J ends lost 5 bases and 6 bases respectively, with 20 bases between them. CDR1 and CDR2 (germline): PRHDT, FYEKMQ (reference sequence). The CDR3 is made up of 15 amino acids. The sequenced CDR3 bases are TGTGCCAGCAGCCCGACACGGGGGCCAGGGGGCGAG. It specifies CASSPTRGPGGE. The full CDR3 reads CASSPTRGPGGEQYF.

This clone is called large based on its frequency. Sequencing ends 3 residues short of the CDR3 end; the germline J gene provides the rest. This chain joins TRBV4-2 and TRBJ2-2, with 10 bases identical to TRBD2. V trimming: 0 bases; J trimming: 4 bases; junction bases outside the gene matches: 2. Germline values: CDR1 LGHNA, CDR2 YNFKEQ. The CDR3 runs to 16 residues. The CDR3 sequence is CASSQDRLAGTGELFF. The CDR3 DNA, read in part, is TGTGCCAGCAGCCAAGATAGACTAGCGGGCACCGGGGAG.

Note on this clone: The read is 3 residues too short to cover the CDR3 end, so that end is filled in from the germline J gene. The chain has TRBV11-1 and TRBJ2-1; 12 bases agree with TRBD1. Germline trimming cut 5 bases from V and 7 bases from J; bases unmatched to any gene: 6. This CDR3 has 15 residues. CDR1 is SGHAT and CDR2 is FQDESV in the germline V gene (reference sequence). CDR3 DNA, as far as it was read: TGTGCCAGCAGCCATCCGGGACAGGGGGCAAATGAG. Amino acids: CASSHPGQGANE. The complete CDR3 sequence is CASSHPGQGANEQFF.

To note about this clone: The read ends 3 residues shy of where the CDR3 ends; the end is completed using the germline J gene. This chain joins TRBV20-1 and TRBJ2-3; 9 bases are a match to TRBD1. Germline V gene lookup returns CDR1 DFQATT and CDR2 SNEGSKA (reference sequence). CDR3 length equals 13 residues. CDR3 region: CSARDSGQGAQYF. Incomplete CDR3 DNA: TGCAGTGCTAGAGATTCGGGACAGGGCGCG.

A remark on this clone: The CDR3 is cut off 3 residues early in the read; its end comes from the germline J gene. The chain carries TRBV7-9 and TRBJ2-1; a weak D match, TRBD1 (5 bases). CDR1 is SEHNR and CDR2 is FQNEAQ in the germline V gene (reference sequence). Trimming took 5 bases from V and 9 from J, leaving 11 bases between them. CDR3 length: 12 residues. The CDR3 sequence: CASSLDQGEQFF. The part of the CDR3 DNA that was read is TGTGCCAGCAGCCTGGACCAGGGTGAG.

Comments on this clone: The CDR3 end is not reached by the read, which stops 3 residues before it; the germline J gene fills it in. The chain has TRBV7-9 and TRBJ2-5, with 8 bases fitting TRBD2. This CDR3 has 15 amino acids. Germline V lookup: CDR1 SEHNR, CDR2 FQNEAQ (reference sequence). Germline trimming cut 4 bases from V and 2 bases from J; bases unmatched to any gene: 6. The covered CDR3 bases are TGTGCCAGCAGCTACCGGGGGGGACCTCAAGAGACC. Translated, it gives CASSYRGGPQET. The full CDR3 sequence reads CASSYRGGPQETQYF. Variable domain in full (rest from reference TRBV7-9 and TRBJ2-5): DTGVSQNPRHKITKRGQNVTFRCDPISEHNRLYWYRQTLGQGPEFLTYFQNEAQLEKSRLLSDRFSAERPKGSFSTLEIQRTEQGDSAMYLCASSYRGGPQETQYFGPGTRLLVL.

To note about this clone: The missing CDR3 end, 3 residues past where the read stops, is filled in from the germline J gene. V usage is TRBV5-1 and J usage is TRBJ1-2; 8 bases align to TRBD1. CDR1 and CDR2 (germline): SGHRS, YFSETQ. The CDR3 sequence is 14 residues long. The CDR3 DNA, read in part, is TGCGCCAGCAGCTACCTACAGGGGGAAGGAGGC. Protein product: CASSYLQGEGG. In full, the CDR3 reads CASSYLQGEGGYTF.

With regard to this clone: The read falls 3 residues short of the CDR3 end, and the missing part is taken from the germline J gene. This sequence joins TRBV2 and TRBJ2-1; 9 nucleotides match TRBD2. The V and J ends lost 5 bases and 3 bases, in that order; junction bases with no gene match: 2. The CDR3 has 14 residues. Germline CDR1 reads SNHLY; CDR2 reads FYNNEI. CDR3 protein: CASSRSGSYNEQFF. CDR3 bases read: TGTGCCAGCAGTCGTAGCGGGAGCTACAATGAG.